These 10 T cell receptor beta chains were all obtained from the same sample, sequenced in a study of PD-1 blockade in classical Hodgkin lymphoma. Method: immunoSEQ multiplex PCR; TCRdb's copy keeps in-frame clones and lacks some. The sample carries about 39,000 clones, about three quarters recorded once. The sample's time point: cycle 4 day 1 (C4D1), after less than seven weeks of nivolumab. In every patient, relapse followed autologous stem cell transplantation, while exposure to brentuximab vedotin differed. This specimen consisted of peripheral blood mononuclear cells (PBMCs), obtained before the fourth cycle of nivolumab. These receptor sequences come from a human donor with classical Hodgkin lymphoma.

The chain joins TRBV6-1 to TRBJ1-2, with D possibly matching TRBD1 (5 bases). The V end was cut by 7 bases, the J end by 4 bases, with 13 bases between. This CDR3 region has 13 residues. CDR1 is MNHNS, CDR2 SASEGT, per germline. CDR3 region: CASNAGSRYGYTF. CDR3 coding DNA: TGTGCCAGCAATGCAGGGTCTCGCTATGGCTACACCTTC.

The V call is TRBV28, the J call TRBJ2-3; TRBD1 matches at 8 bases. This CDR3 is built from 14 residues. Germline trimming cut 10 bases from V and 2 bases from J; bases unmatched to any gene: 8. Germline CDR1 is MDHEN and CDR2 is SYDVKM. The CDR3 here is CATTPQGATDTQYF. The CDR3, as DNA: TGTGCCACGACCCCTCAGGGGGCCACAGATACGCAGTATTTT.

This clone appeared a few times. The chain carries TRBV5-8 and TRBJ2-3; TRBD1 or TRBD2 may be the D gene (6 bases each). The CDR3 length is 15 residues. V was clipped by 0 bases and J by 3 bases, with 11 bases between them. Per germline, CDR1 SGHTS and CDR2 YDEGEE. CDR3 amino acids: CASSLERGVTDTQYF. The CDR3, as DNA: TGTGCCAGCAGCTTGGAAAGGGGGGTTACAGATACGCAGTATTTT.

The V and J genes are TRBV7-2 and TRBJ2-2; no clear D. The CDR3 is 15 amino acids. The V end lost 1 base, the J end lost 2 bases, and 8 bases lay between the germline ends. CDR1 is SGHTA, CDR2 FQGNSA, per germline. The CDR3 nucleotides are TGTGCCAGCAGCTTAGTACCGACAAACACCGGGGAGCTGTTTTTT. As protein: CASSLVPTNTGELFF. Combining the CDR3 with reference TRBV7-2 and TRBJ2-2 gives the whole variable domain GAGVSQSPSNKVTEKGKDVELRCDPISGHTALYWYRQSLGQGLEFLIYFQGNSAPDKSGLPSDRFSAERTGGSVSTLTIQRTQQEDSAVYLCASSLVPTNTGELFFGEGSRLTVL.

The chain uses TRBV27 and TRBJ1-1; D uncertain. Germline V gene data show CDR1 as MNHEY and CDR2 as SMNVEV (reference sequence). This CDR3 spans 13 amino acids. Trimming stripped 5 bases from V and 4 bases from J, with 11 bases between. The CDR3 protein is CASSISSGTEAFF. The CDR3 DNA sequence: TGTGCCAGCAGTATTTCATCAGGCACTGAAGCTTTCTTT.

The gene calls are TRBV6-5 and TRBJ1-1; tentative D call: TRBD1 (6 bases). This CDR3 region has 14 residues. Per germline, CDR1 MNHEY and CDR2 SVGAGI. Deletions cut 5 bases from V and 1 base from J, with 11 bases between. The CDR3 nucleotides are TGTGCCAGCAGTCGGGACAATCAGAACACTGAAGCTTTCTTT. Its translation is CASSRDNQNTEAFF.

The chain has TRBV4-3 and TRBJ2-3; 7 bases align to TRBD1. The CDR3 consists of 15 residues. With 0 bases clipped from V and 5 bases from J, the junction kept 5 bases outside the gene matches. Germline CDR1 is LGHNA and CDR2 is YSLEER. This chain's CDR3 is CASSQEVRGRDTQYF. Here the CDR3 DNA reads TGCGCCAGCAGCCAAGAGGTCAGGGGGAGAGATACGCAGTATTTT.

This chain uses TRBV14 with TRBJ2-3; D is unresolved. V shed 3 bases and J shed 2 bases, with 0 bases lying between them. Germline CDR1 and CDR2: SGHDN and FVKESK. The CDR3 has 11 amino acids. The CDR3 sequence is CASSHTDTQYF. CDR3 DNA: TGTGCCAGCAGCCACACAGATACGCAGTATTTT. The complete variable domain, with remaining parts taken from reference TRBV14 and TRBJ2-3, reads EAGVTQFPSHSVIEKGQTVTLRCDPISGHDNLYWYRRVMGKEIKFLLHFVKESKQDESGMPNNRFLAERTGGTYSTLKVQPAELEDSGVYFCASSHTDTQYFGPGTRLTVL.

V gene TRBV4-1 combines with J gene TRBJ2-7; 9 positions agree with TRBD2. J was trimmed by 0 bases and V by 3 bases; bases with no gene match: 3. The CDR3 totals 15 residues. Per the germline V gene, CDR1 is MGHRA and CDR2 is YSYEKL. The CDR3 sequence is CASSHQRGDSYEQYF. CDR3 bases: TGCGCCAGCAGCCATCAGCGGGGGGACTCCTACGAGCAGTACTTC.

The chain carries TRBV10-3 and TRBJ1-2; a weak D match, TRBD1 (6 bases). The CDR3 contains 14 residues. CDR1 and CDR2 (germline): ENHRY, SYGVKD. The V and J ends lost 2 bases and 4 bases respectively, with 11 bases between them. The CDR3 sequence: CAISEQGWGYGYTF. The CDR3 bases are TGTGCCATCAGTGAGCAGGGGTGGGGCTATGGCTACACCTTC.